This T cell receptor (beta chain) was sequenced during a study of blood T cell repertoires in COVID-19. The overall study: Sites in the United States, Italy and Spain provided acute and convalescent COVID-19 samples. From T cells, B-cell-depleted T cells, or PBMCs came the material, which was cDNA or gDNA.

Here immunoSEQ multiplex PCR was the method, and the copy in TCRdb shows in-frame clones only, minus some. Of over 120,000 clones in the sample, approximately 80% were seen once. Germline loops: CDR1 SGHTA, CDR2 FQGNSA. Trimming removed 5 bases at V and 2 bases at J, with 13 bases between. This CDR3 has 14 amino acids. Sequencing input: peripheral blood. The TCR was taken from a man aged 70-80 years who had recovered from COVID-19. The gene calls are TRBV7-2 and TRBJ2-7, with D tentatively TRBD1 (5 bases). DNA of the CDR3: TGTGCCAGCAGCCAAACAGGCGGCACCTACGAGCAGTACTTC. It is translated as CASSQTGGTYEQYF.